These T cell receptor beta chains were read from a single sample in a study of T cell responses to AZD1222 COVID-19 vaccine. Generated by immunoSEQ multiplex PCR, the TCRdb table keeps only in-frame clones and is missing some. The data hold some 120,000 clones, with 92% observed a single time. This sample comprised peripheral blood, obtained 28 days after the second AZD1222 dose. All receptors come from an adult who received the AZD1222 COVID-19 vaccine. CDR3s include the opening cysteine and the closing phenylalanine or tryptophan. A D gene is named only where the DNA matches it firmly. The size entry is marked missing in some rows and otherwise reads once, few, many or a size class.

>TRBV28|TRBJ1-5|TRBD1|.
TGTGCCAGCATATCGCCGGGACAGGGGGCCTCTCTCTTCCATTTT
CASISPGQGASLFHF
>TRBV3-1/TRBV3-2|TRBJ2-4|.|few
TGTGCCAGCAGCCACTCTTCAGGGTCGTCCAAAAACATTCAGTACTTC
CASSHSSGSSKNIQYF
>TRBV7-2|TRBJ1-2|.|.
TGTGCCAGCAGCCCCGGAGGGGATACTCTATTTGGCTACACCTTC
CASSPGGDTLFGYTF
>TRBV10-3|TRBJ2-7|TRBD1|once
TGTGCCATCAGTGAGAATGGACAGGGTTACGAGCAGTACTTC
CAISENGQGYEQYF
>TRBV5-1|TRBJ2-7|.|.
TGCGCCAGCAGCTTGGCCGGGACACTGCATTACGAGCAGTACTTC
CASSLAGTLHYEQYF
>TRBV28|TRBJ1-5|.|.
TGTGCCAGCAGTCCTCAAGACTGGGGTCCCAATCAGCCCCAGCATTTT
CASSPQDWGPNQPQHF
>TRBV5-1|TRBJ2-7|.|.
TGCGCCAGCAGCTTTAGCGTCTCAGGGATCTACGAGCAGTACTTC
CASSFSVSGIYEQYF
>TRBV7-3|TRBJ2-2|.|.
TGTGCCAGCAGCTTAAGCGGAGCGGGCGGGGAGCTGTTTTTT
CASSLSGAGGELFF
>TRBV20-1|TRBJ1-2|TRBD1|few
TGCAGTGCTCGTGGGGACAGTAACAACTATGGCTACACCTTC
CSARGDSNNYGYTF
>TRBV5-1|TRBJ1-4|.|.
TGCGCCAGCAGCTTGGACGCGGGATCCTTTTCCACCAATGAAAAACTGTTTTTT
CASSLDAGSFSTNEKLFF
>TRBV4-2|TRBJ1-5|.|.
TGTGCCAGCAGCCAAGAGGACCCGAATCAGCCCCAGCATTTT
CASSQEDPNQPQHF
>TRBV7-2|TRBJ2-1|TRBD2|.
TGTGCCAGCAGCTTAGCGGGAGGGCCGGGGTCCTACAATGAGCAGTTCTTC
CASSLAGGPGSYNEQFF
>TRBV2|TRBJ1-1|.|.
TGTGCCGGAACAGGCTCACTAGGGGGGACTGAAGCTTTCTTT
CAGTGSLGGTEAFF
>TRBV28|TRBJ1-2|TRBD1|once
TGTGCCAGCCTGGGCAATTTGGGGGACAGGGACTATGGCTACACCTTC
CASLGNLGDRDYGYTF
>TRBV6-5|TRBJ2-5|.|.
TGTGCCAGCAAAGTAAGGCAAGAGACCCAGTACTTC
CASKVRQETQYF
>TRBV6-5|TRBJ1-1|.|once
TGTGCCAGCAGGTCCATTCAAAAGGGCACTGAAGCTTTCTTT
CASRSIQKGTEAFF
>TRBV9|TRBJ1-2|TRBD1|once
TGTGCCAGCAGCGTAGGATGGCAGGGGGCAGGAGGCTACACCTTC
CASSVGWQGAGGYTF
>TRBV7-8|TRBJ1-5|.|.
TGTGCCAGCAGCTTAGAAGGGTTCAATCAGCCCCAGCATTTT
CASSLEGFNQPQHF
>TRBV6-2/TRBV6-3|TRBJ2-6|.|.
TGTGCCAGCAGTTACGTAGGGCAGGGAAGCAACGTCCTGACTTTC
CASSYVGQGSNVLTF
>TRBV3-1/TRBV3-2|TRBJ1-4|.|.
TGTGCCAGCAGCCGTGACAGATCCCATCCTTTCGAGAAACTGTTTTTT
CASSRDRSHPFEKLFF
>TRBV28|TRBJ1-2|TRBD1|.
TGTGCCAGCAGGCCCCCGGGACAGGGGGCTCGGGGCTACACCTTC
CASRPPGQGARGYTF
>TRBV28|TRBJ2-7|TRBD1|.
TGTGCCAGCACCAGTCGGGACAGCTACGAGCAGTACTTC
CASTSRDSYEQYF
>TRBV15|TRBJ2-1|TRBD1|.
TGTGCCACCAACGACGAGGGGGCCCACAATGAGCAGTTCTTC
CATNDEGAHNEQFF
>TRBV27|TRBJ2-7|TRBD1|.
TGTGCCAGCAGTTTATCGATTGGGGACAGAACCTACGAGCAGTACTTC
CASSLSIGDRTYEQYF
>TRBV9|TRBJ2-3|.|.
TGTGCCAGCAGCGTTCTAGGGGCACAAGATACGCAGTATTTT
CASSVLGAQDTQYF
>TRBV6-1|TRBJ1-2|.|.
TGTGCCAGCAGTGAATGGCAGGGAAGAAATGGCTACACCTTC
CASSEWQGRNGYTF
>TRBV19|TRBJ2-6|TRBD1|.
TGTGCCAGTAGGCGGGACAGGGACCTCTCTGGGGCCAACGTCCTGACTTTC
CASRRDRDLSGANVLTF